Below are 14 T cell receptor beta chains sequenced from a single sample in a study of identical twins. Using its own MiXCR run on the 5' RACE reads, TCRdb lists one record per CDR3 protein. The data show fewer than 250,000 distinct CDR3 sequences, roughly 7% seen once. The same sample was also studied in work on yellow fever vaccine responses in identical twins.

The sequencing sample was made of memory (CD45RO+) T cells sorted from blood. These receptors were collected from a woman under 30 in good health.

This clonotype was counted many times. J is TRBJ1-3 and V is TRBV12-3 or TRBV12-4; 7 bases line up with TRBD1. The ends lost 6 bases at V and 0 bases at J; junction bases unmatched: 2. The CDR3 sequence is 14 residues long. The CDR3: CASRRDSSGNTIYF. The CDR3 DNA sequence: TGTGCCAGCAGACGGGACAGCTCTGGAAACACCATATATTTT.

This clonotype has ten or more counts. This rearrangement joins TRBV11-3 to TRBJ2-3, with D unclear. In germline, CDR1 is SGHNT, CDR2 YENEEA. The CDR3 is 13 residues long. V shed 4 bases and J shed 6 bases, with 11 bases lying between them. CDR3 amino acids: CASSYHGTDTQYF. In nucleotides, the CDR3 is TGTGCCAGCAGCTACCACGGAACTGATACGCAGTATTTT.

This clonotype was counted a few times. This chain uses TRBV21-1 with TRBJ2-5; TRBD1 is taken as the D call from the table, unchecked against the DNA. TRBV21-1 is recorded as a pseudogene. CDR3 length: 14 amino acids. The CDR3 reads CASSEKGVGETQYF. CDR3 DNA sequence: TGTGCCAGCAGCGAAAAAGGGGTTGGAGAGACCCAGTACTTC.

This clonotype was counted many times. The chain has TRBV5-5 and TRBJ2-4, with TRBD1 identical over 7 bases. The CDR3 totals 16 residues. Germline assignment: CDR1 SGHKS and CDR2 YYEKEE (reference sequence). The J segment lost 2 bases and the V segment lost 4 bases, leaving 9 bases of the junction unmatched. The CDR3: CASSVGTDPSKNIQYF. The CDR3 coding sequence is TGTGCCAGCAGCGTGGGGACAGACCCTTCCAAAAACATTCAGTACTTC.

This clonotype was seen more than once but under ten times. One end of the junction does not line up with germline, which may come from a read error. V gene TRBV20-1 combines with J gene TRBJ2-5, with D tentatively TRBD1 or TRBD2 (5 bases each). CDR3 length: 17 amino acids. CDR1 and CDR2 (germline): DFQATT, SNEGSKA (reference sequence). The CDR3, as DNA: TGCTGTGCTAGAGGGGTCGGAAAGGGTCTATTCGGGGAGACCCAGTACTTC. This gives the protein CCARGVGKGLFGETQYF.

The chain recombines TRBV6-1 with TRBJ2-7; 12 nucleotides match TRBD2. Germline trimming cut 7 bases from V and 2 bases from J; bases unmatched to any gene: 3. Germline lookup yields CDR1 MNHNS and CDR2 SASEGT. This CDR3 is built from 14 residues. The CDR3 spells CASTGLAGPYEQYF. The CDR3 DNA reads as TGTGCCAGCACCGGACTAGCGGGACCCTACGAGCAGTACTTC.

At least ten counts were recorded for this clonotype. The chain joins TRBV12-3 or TRBV12-4 to TRBJ2-7, with 8 positions matching TRBD2. This CDR3 has 15 amino acids. V gave up 3 bases and J gave up 0 bases; unmatched junction bases: 4. Here the CDR3 DNA reads TGTGCCAGCAGTTTGGGCGGGAGGTCCTCCTACGAGCAGTACTTC. Protein sequence: CASSLGGRSSYEQYF.

The chain couples TRBV25-1 to TRBJ2-5; TRBD1 matches at 8 bases. Looked up from germline, CDR1 is MGHDK and CDR2 is SYGVNS. The V gene end was trimmed by 2 bases and the J gene end by 4 bases; junction bases not matched to a gene: 6. This CDR3 comprises 15 residues. The CDR3 protein is CASSESGRGPETQYF. Written as DNA, the CDR3 is TGTGCCAGCAGTGAAAGCGGCAGGGGGCCAGAGACCCAGTACTTC. Combining the CDR3 with reference TRBV25-1 and TRBJ2-5 gives the whole variable domain EADIYQTPRYLVIGTGKKITLECSQTMGHDKMYWYQQDPGMELHLIHYSYGVNSTEKGDLSSESTVSRIRTEHFPLTLESARPSHTSQYLCASSESGRGPETQYFGPGTRLLVL.

In its sample, this clonotype was seen many times. The CDR3 loop reads CASSASISYEQYF. CDR3 DNA: TGTGCCAGCAGCGCTTCGATTTCCTACGAGCAGTACTTC. The chain uses TRBV12-3 or TRBV12-4 and TRBJ2-7; D is undetermined. The ends were cut back, 6 bases at V and 1 base at J, with 10 bases in the middle. There are 13 residues in the CDR3.

J is TRBJ2-5 and V is TRBV27, with D maybe TRBD1 (5 bases). Germline lookup yields CDR1 MNHEY and CDR2 SMNVEV (reference sequence). The length of the CDR3 is 14 residues. Trimming shortened V by 3 bases and J by 4 bases, and 12 bases separated the two germline ends. The CDR3 reads CASSLGIRGETQYF. The CDR3, as DNA: TGTGCCAGCAGTTTGGGTATAAGGGGAGAGACCCAGTACTTC.

This clonotype has just a few counts. The chain uses TRBV7-9 and TRBJ1-1; D not resolved. Germline CDR1 SEHNR, CDR2 FQNEAQ (reference sequence). The CDR3 runs 11 residues. V was trimmed by 5 bases and J by 5 bases, leaving 6 bases between them. For the CDR3, the DNA is TGTGCCAGCAGCCATTTTACTGAAGCTTTCTTT. Translating it yields CASSHFTEAFF.

The rearrangement uses TRBV7-8 and TRBJ2-7, with 11 nucleotides matching TRBD2. This CDR3 has 15 residues. Losses at the gene ends were 2 bases for V and 2 bases for J; bases not matched to a gene: 2. The germline V gene encodes CDR1 SGHVS and CDR2 FQNEAQ. CDR3 in DNA: TGTGCCAGCAGCTTAAAACTAGCGGGAGCCTACGAGCAGTACTTC. Amino acid sequence: CASSLKLAGAYEQYF.

This clonotype has a count of ten or more. This chain connects TRBV5-1 to TRBJ2-3; D is unresolved. The CDR3 is made up of 14 amino acids. The germline V gene has CDR1 SGHRS and CDR2 YFSETQ. The V end was cut by 1 base, the J end by 6 bases, with 12 bases between. As DNA, the CDR3 is TGCGCCAGCAGCTTGTCCCAGGAGTGGGATACGCAGTATTTT. Its protein product is CASSLSQEWDTQYF.

V and J are TRBV11-2 and TRBJ2-5; no reliable D call. The CDR3 is 16 residues long. Trimming took 1 base from V and 5 from J, leaving 17 bases between them. Germline lookup yields CDR1 SGHAT and CDR2 FQNNGV. The CDR3 spells CASSLGHSSAGETQYF. The CDR3 DNA follows: TGTGCCAGCAGCTTAGGCCACAGCAGTGCCGGTGAGACCCAGTACTTC.